A selection of T cell receptor beta chains follows, all from one sample in a study of blood T cell repertoires in COVID-19. The table came from immunoSEQ multiplex PCR; TCRdb's copy has only in-frame clones and leaves some out. This table has approximately 61,000 clones, more than 65% appearing once. What was sequenced was peripheral blood. The receptors were gathered from a woman aged 70-85 years with acute or convalescent COVID-19. CDR3s include the opening cysteine and the closing phenylalanine or tryptophan.

TRBJ2-3 | TRBV5-1 | CASRRGTSGGDTQYF
TRBJ2-5 | TRBV29-1 | CSVLRDIQETQYF
TRBJ1-2 | TRBV29-1 | CSVEEQGAYGYTF
TRBJ1-2 | TRBV6-5 | CASTYYQGTNYGYTF
TRBJ2-3 | TRBV12-3/TRBV12-4 | CASRLVSADTQYF
TRBJ2-5 | TRBV2 | CASSDERGIATQYF
TRBJ2-2 | TRBV15 | CATSRDGLSTGELFF
TRBJ2-7 | TRBV14 | CASTRDRTYEQYF
TRBJ2-5 | TRBV25-1 | CASSSDRGETQYF
TRBJ2-5 | TRBV9 | CASSPQARQTETQYF
TRBJ1-2 | TRBV5-5 | CASSLSSQGVGYGYTF